These 12 T cell receptor beta chains were sequenced from one sample in a study of T cells in tumors after PD-1 blockade (dated by TCRdb to about 2019). Library generation was performed with the immunoSEQ multiplex PCR assay. Held by TCRdb, this immuneACCESS table contains in-frame sequences only and omits some clones. Under half of the omission traces to an unresolved V gene where checked; the cause of the rest is unknown. The sample table holds roughly 8,000 clones, of which 55% to 65% were seen once. The ten largest clones take up approximately 5% of the sample. What this sample's time point label stands for: after anti-PD-1 therapy. Specimen: tumor tissue, collected after anti-PD-1 treatment. Every receptor here comes from a human donor with basal cell carcinoma.

The gene calls are TRBV20-1 and TRBJ1-3; 7 positions match TRBD1. The CDR3 consists of 14 residues. The ends lost 3 bases at V and 3 bases at J; junction bases unmatched: 5. Per the germline V gene, CDR1 is DFQATT and CDR2 is SNEGSKA (reference sequence). CDR3 in DNA: TGCAGTGCTAGTACAGGGGAACTTGGAAACACCATATATTTT. Translated: CSASTGELGNTIYF.

This clone came up a few times. The chain combines TRBV6-4 with TRBJ2-1; D tentatively reads TRBD1 or TRBD2 (6 bases each). Germline loops: CDR1 MRHNA, CDR2 SNTAGT. The CDR3 length is 15 residues. With 1 base removed from V and 13 bases from J, the gap between germline ends came to 20 bases. CDR3 sequence: CASSDLGGGRSGQFF. The CDR3 bases are TGTGCCAGCAGTGACTTAGGAGGGGGAAGGAGTGGTCAGTTCTTC.

The V call is TRBV30, the J call TRBJ1-2; possible D gene TRBD1, 5 bases. In germline, CDR1 is GTSNPN, CDR2 SVGIG (reference sequence). The CDR3 length is 17 residues. V was pared by 2 bases and J by 0 bases, with 19 bases between. CDR3 protein: CAWSPYIRRGSNYGYTF. Written as DNA, the CDR3 is TGTGCCTGGAGTCCTTATATTAGGAGGGGCTCTAACTATGGCTACACCTTC.

The gene calls are TRBV9 and TRBJ2-5; 8 bases are a match to TRBD2. With 4 bases clipped from V and 3 bases from J, the junction kept 5 bases outside the gene matches. This CDR3 has 14 residues. The germline CDR1 and CDR2 sequences are SGDLS and YYNGEE. The CDR3 loop reads CASSPRRGEETQYF. The CDR3 nucleotides are TGTGCCAGCAGCCCCCGGCGGGGGGAAGAGACCCAGTACTTC.

The chain carries TRBV30 and TRBJ2-3; maybe TRBD2 (5 bases). The V end lost 3 bases, the J end lost 4 bases, and 17 bases lay between the germline ends. Germline lookup yields CDR1 GTSNPN and CDR2 SVGIG (reference sequence). CDR3 length: 15 amino acids. The CDR3: CAWRGGERVADTQYF. The CDR3 DNA reads as TGTGCCTGGAGAGGAGGTGAAAGGGTTGCAGATACGCAGTATTTT.

The sample holds a few counts of this clone. This sequence joins TRBV30 and TRBJ1-1; weak D call: TRBD1 (6 bases). The CDR3 is made up of 13 amino acids. CDR1 is GTSNPN and CDR2 is SVGIG in the germline V gene (reference sequence). V lost 2 bases to trimming and J lost 2 bases, with 9 bases between them. CDR3 protein: CAWSWDTNTEAFF. The DNA for the CDR3 is TGTGCCTGGAGTTGGGACACCAACACTGAAGCTTTCTTT.

The V and J genes are TRBV11-3 and TRBJ2-7; 7 bases map to TRBD1. The V gene end was trimmed by 5 bases and the J gene end by 0 bases; junction bases not matched to a gene: 10. The CDR3 totals 16 residues. The germline gives CDR1 SGHNT, CDR2 YENEEA. CDR3: CASSRPGTALSYEQYF. In DNA, the CDR3 is TGTGCCAGCAGCCGACCGGGGACAGCCCTCTCCTACGAGCAGTACTTC.

This clone was seen a few times. The gene calls are TRBV5-5 and TRBJ2-1; D not resolved. Trimming removed 4 bases from V and 6 bases from J, with 14 bases in between. This CDR3 is built from 14 residues. Germline CDR1 SGHKS, CDR2 YYEKEE (reference sequence). The CDR3 sequence is CASSLVRVFNEQFF. The CDR3 coding sequence is TGTGCCAGCAGCCTGGTCCGTGTTTTCAATGAGCAGTTCTTC.

This clone rates as medium-sized. The chain recombines TRBV2 with TRBJ1-5; D unresolved. CDR1 and CDR2 (germline): SNHLY, FYNNEI. CDR3 length equals 15 residues. Trimming cost V 4 bases and J 7 bases, with 17 bases left between them. The CDR3 spells CASSADGGQGQPQHF. As DNA, the CDR3 is TGTGCCAGCAGTGCCGACGGCGGGCAAGGACAGCCCCAGCATTTT. The full variable domain, with the rest looked up from reference TRBV2 and TRBJ1-5, is EPEVTQTPSHQVTQMGQEVILRCVPISNHLYFYWYRQILGQKVEFLVSFYNNEISEKSEIFDDQFSVERPDGSNFTLKIRSTKLEDSAMYFCASSADGGQGQPQHFGDGTRLSIL.

For the CDR3, the DNA is TGTGCCAGCACCTGGGTGGTTCAGGTTGCTGGAAACACCATATATTTT. Translating gives CASTWVVQVAGNTIYF. The chain has TRBV6-4 and TRBJ1-3; D unresolved. Germline V gene sequence: CDR1 MRHNA, CDR2 SNTAGT. Between the trimmed V and J ends, which lost 7 bases and 2 bases, there was a span of 18 bases. The CDR3 contains 16 residues.

The rearrangement uses TRBV11-3 and TRBJ2-7; the match to TRBD2 covers 11 bases. The CDR3 has 16 residues. Trimming at V came to 2 bases and at J to 5 bases, leaving 8 bases not matched to a gene. In germline, CDR1 is SGHNT, CDR2 YENEEA. CDR3 amino acids: CASSLRVLAGGNEQYF. The CDR3 DNA reads as TGTGCCAGCAGCTTAAGGGTTCTAGCGGGGGGAAACGAGCAGTACTTC.

This chain uses TRBV19 with TRBJ1-4; no clear D gene. V was trimmed by 9 bases and J by 0 bases, leaving 14 bases between them. This CDR3 is built from 15 residues. The germline V gene has CDR1 LNHDA and CDR2 SQIVND (reference sequence). CDR3: CASHPRRATNEKLFF. For the CDR3, the DNA is TGTGCCAGCCACCCCCGGCGTGCAACTAATGAAAAACTGTTTTTT.